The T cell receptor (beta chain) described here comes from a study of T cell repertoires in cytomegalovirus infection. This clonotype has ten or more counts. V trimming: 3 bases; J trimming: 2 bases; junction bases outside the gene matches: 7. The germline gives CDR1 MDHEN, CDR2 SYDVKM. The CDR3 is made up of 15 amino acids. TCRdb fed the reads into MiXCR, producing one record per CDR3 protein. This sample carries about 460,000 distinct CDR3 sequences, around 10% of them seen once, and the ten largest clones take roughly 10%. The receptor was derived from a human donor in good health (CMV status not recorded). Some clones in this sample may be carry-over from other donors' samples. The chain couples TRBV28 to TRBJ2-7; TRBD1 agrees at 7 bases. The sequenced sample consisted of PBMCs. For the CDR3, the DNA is TGTGCCAGCAGTTTTGTTCTCCAGGGGGCCTACGAGCAGTACTTC. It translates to CASSFVLQGAYEQYF.